This T cell receptor (beta chain) was identified in a study of preoperative IRX-2 immunotherapy in early breast cancer. Method: immunoSEQ multiplex PCR; TCRdb's copy keeps in-frame clones and lacks some. This sample has 6,200 or so clones; roughly four fifths occur once, and the top ten carry roughly 18%. The CDR3 extends over 15 amino acids. The germline CDR1 and CDR2 sequences are SQVTM and ANQGSEA. The germline V and J ends were trimmed by 3 bases and 5 bases, with 19 bases remaining between them. Treatment noted: preoperative locoregional IRX-2 cytokine immunotherapy. Samples came from a phase Ib trial of preoperative locoregional IRX-2 cytokine immunotherapy.

The receptor's source is a human donor with breast cancer. The chain recombines TRBV29-1 with TRBJ1-1; D is possibly TRBD1 (5 bases). The sample was tumor tissue, taken before IRX-2 immunotherapy. The CDR3 DNA sequence: TGCAGCGTTGATAGCCGGGCACGGGGGGTGACTGAAGCTTTCTTT. Translation gives CSVDSRARGVTEAFF. The whole variable domain, remainder taken from reference TRBV29-1 and TRBJ1-1, is SAVISQKPSRDICQRGTSLTIQCQVDSQVTMMFWYRQQPGQSLTLIATANQGSEATYESGFVIDKFPISRPNLTFSTLTVSNMSPEDSSIYLCSVDSRARGVTEAFFGQGTRLTVV.